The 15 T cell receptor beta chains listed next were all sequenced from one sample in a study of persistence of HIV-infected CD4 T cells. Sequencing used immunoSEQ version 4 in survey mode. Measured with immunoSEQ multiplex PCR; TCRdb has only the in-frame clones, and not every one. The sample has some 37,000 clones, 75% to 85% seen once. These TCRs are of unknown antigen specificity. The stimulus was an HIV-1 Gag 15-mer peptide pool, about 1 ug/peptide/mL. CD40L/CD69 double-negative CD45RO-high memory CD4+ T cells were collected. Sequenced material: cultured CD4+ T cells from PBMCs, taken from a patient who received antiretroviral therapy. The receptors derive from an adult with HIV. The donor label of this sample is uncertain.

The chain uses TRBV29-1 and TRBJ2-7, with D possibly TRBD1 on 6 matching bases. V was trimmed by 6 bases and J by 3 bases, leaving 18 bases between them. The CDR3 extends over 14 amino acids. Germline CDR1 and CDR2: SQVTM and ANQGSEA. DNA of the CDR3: TGCAGCGTCCAGAAAACAGGGTCGGGCTACGAGCAGTACTTC. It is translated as CSVQKTGSGYEQYF.

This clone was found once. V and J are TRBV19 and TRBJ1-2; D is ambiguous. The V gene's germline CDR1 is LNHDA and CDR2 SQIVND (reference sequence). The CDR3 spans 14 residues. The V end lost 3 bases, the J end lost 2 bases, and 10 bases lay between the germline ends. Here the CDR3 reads CASSISAENYGYTF. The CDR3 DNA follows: TGTGCCAGTAGTATCTCGGCGGAGAACTATGGCTACACCTTC. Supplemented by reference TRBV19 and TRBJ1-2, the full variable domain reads DGGITQSPKYLFRKEGQNVTLSCEQNLNHDAMYWYRQDPGQGLRLIYYSQIVNDFQKGDIAEGYSVSREKKESFPLTVTSAQKNPTAFYLCASSISAENYGYTFGSGTRLTVV.

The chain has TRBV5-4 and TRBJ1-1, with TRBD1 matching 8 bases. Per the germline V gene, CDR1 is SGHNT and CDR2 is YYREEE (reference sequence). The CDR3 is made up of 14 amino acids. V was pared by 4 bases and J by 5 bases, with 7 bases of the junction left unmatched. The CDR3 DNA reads TGTGCCAGCAGCCTCGACAGGGGTCGAACTGAAGCTTTCTTT. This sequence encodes CASSLDRGRTEAFF.

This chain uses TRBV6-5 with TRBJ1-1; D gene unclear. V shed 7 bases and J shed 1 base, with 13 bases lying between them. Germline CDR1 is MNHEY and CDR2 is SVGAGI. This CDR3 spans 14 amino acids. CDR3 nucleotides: TGTGCCAGCACCCCACGAGGAGGGAACACTGAAGCTTTCTTT. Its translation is CASTPRGGNTEAFF.

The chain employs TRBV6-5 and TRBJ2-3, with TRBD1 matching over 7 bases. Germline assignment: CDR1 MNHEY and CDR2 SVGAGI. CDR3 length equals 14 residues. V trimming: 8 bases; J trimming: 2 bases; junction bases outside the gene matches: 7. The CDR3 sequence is CASLEGANTDTQYF. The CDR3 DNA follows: TGTGCCAGCCTTGAGGGGGCCAACACAGATACGCAGTATTTT.

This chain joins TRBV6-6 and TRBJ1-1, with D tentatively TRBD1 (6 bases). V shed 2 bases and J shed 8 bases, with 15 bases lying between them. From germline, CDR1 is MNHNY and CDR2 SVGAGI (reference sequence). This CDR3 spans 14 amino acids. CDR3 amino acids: CASSYPAGRGEAFF. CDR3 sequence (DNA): TGTGCCAGCAGTTACCCGGCGGGTAGGGGGGAAGCTTTCTTT.

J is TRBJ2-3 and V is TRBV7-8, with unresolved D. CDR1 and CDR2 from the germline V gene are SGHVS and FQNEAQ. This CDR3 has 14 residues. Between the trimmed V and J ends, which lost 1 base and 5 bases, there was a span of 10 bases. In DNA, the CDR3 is TGTGCCAGCAGCTTAGGGGGTACACAAGATACGCAGTATTTT. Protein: CASSLGGTQDTQYF.

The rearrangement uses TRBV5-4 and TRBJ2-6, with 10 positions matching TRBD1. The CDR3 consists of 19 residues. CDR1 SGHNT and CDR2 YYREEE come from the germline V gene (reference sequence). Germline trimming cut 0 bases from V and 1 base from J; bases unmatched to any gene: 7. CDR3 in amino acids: CASSLGTGGMRSGANVLTF. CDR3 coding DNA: TGTGCCAGCAGCTTGGGGACAGGGGGGATGAGGTCTGGGGCCAACGTCCTGACTTTC.

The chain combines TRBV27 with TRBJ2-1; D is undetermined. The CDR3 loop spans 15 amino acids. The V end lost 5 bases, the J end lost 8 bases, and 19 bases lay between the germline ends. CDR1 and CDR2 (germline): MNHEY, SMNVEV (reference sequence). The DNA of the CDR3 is TGTGCCAGCAGTCCCATCGACAACTCAGGCCATGAGCAGTTCTTC. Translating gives CASSPIDNSGHEQFF.

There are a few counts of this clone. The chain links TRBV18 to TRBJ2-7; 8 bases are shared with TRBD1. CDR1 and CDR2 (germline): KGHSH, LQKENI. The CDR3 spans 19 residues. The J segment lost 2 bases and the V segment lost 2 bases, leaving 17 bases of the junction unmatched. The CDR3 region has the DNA TGTGCCAGCTCACCAGTCTATCAGACAGGGGTTACCTCCGCCTACGAGCAGTACTTC. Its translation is CASSPVYQTGVTSAYEQYF. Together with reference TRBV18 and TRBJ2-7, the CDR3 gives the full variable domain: NAGVMQNPRHLVRRRGQEARLRCSPMKGHSHVYWYRQLPEEGLKFMVYLQKENIIDESGMPKERFSAEFPKEGPSILRIQQVVRGDSAAYFCASSPVYQTGVTSAYEQYFGPGTRLTVT.

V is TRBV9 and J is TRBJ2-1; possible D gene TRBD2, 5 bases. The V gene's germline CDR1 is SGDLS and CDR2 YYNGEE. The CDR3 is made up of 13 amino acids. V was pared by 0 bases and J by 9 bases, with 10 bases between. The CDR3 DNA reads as TGTGCCAGCAGCGTAGCTGGCGGAGGTGAGCAGTTCTTC. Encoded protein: CASSVAGGGEQFF.

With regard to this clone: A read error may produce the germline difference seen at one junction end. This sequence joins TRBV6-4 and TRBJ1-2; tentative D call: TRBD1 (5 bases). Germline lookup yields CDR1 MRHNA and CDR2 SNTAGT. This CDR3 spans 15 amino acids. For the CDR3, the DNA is TGCCCTCAGAGGGGTAGCTTCGACACCCGGGAGGGCTACACCTTC. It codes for CPQRGSFDTREGYTF.

CDR3 DNA: TGTGCCAGCAGTTCACAGGGAGACTATGGCTACACCTTC. Translation: CASSSQGDYGYTF. The chain links TRBV6-6 to TRBJ1-2, with D maybe TRBD1 (6 bases). CDR1 MNHNY and CDR2 SVGAGI come from the germline V gene (reference sequence). V was clipped by 4 bases and J by 3 bases, with 9 bases between them. This CDR3 contains 13 residues.

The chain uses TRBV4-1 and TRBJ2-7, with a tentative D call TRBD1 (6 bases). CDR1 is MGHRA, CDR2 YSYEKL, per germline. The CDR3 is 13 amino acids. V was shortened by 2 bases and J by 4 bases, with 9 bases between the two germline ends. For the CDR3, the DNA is TGCGCCAGCAGCCAACCACAGGGATACGAGCAGTACTTC. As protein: CASSQPQGYEQYF.

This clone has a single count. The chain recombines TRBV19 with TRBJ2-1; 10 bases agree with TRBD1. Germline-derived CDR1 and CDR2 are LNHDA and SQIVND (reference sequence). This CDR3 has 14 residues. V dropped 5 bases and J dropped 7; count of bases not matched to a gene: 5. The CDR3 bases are TGTGCCAGTAGTTCGGGACAGGGGAGGAATGAGCAGTTCTTC. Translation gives CASSSGQGRNEQFF.